A single sample is the source of the 5 T cell receptor beta chains below, sequenced in a study of blood T cell repertoires in COVID-19. Some clones are missing from TCRdb's copy, which holds only in-frame ones; the method was immunoSEQ multiplex PCR. Altogether 150,000 to 200,000 clones are present, almost 80% being singletons, with the ten largest covering 17%. Sequencing was done on a sample of PBMCs or T cells enriched from blood (not recorded which). The receptors stem from a woman aged 45-60 years who had recovered from COVID-19.

The chain carries TRBV7-9 and TRBJ1-1; no clear D gene. CDR1 is SEHNR, CDR2 FQNEAQ, per germline (reference sequence). Deletions cut 5 bases from V and 10 bases from J, with 26 bases between. This CDR3 spans 16 amino acids. The DNA for the CDR3 is TGTGCCAGCAGCCCCCCCGCCCGAGGGAAAAGGGTTGGAGCTTTCTTT. Translated, it gives CASSPPARGKRVGAFF.

This clone was seen only a few times. The chain joins TRBV9 to TRBJ2-3; unclear D gene. The CDR3 is made up of 15 amino acids. The V gene's germline CDR1 is SGDLS and CDR2 YYNGEE. Deletions cut 2 bases from V and 2 bases from J, with 12 bases between. CDR3: CASSVAITNTDTQYF. The DNA of the CDR3 is TGTGCCAGCAGCGTGGCAATAACCAACACAGATACGCAGTATTTT.

The chain links TRBV6-2 or TRBV6-3 to TRBJ1-2; tentative D call: TRBD1 (5 bases). V lost 6 bases and J lost 4, with 12 bases in between. CDR1 and CDR2 from the germline V gene are MNHEY and SVGEGT. The CDR3 extends over 13 amino acids. The CDR3 reads CASSMTETYGYTF. The CDR3 coding sequence is TGTGCCAGCAGCATGACAGAGACCTATGGCTACACCTTC.

This clone has at least ten counts. The chain uses TRBV5-6 and TRBJ2-3; 10 bases map to TRBD2. The germline V gene encodes CDR1 SGHDT and CDR2 YYEEEE. Losses at the gene ends were 3 bases for V and 5 bases for J; bases not matched to a gene: 9. The CDR3 extends over 16 amino acids. CDR3 residues: CASSYRASGRGDTQYF. The DNA for the CDR3 is TGTGCCAGCAGCTACCGAGCTAGCGGGAGAGGAGATACGCAGTATTTT.

The V call is TRBV19, the J call TRBJ2-3, with D maybe TRBD1 (5 bases). CDR1 LNHDA and CDR2 SQIVND come from the germline V gene (reference sequence). The V and J ends lost 3 bases and 1 base respectively, with 5 bases between them. The CDR3 has 13 residues. The DNA for the CDR3 is TGTGCCAGTAGTATGACAGGCACAGATACGCAGTATTTT. It translates to CASSMTGTDTQYF.